What follows are 18 T cell receptor beta chains derived from one specimen sequenced in a study of blood T cell repertoires in COVID-19. Profiling relied on immunoSEQ multiplex PCR, and the TCRdb table lists in-frame clones only, not all of them. This repertoire shows over 200,000 clones, about 86% found once; its top ten account for 5.7%. The sequencing input was peripheral blood. The receptors originated from an elderly man with acute or convalescent COVID-19.

The rearrangement joins TRBV3-1 (or the pseudogene TRBV3-2) to TRBJ2-7, with TRBD1 identical over 8 bases. Germline values: CDR1 LGHDT, CDR2 YNNKEL (reference sequence). This CDR3 spans 11 amino acids. Losses at the gene ends were 8 bases for V and 6 bases for J; bases not matched to a gene: 3. The CDR3 nucleotides are TGTGCCAGCGCAGGGGGCGCCGAGCAGTACTTC. It codes for CASAGGAEQYF.

The chain recombines TRBV6-1 with TRBJ2-7, with D uncertain. The V end was cut by 2 bases, the J end by 6 bases, with 2 bases between. This CDR3 has 10 residues. Germline loops: CDR1 MNHNS, CDR2 SASEGT. The CDR3 loop reads CASSEREQYF. The CDR3, as DNA: TGTGCCAGCAGTGAACGCGAGCAGTACTTC.

The chain is built from TRBV3-1 (or the pseudogene TRBV3-2) and TRBJ2-1; 13 bases are a match to TRBD2. The CDR3 is 15 amino acids. Germline V gives CDR1 LGHDT, CDR2 YNNKEL (reference sequence). V shed 3 bases and J 4 bases; nucleotides not matched to a gene: 0. CDR3 bases: TGTGCCAGCAGCCAGGGACTAGCGGGGTACAATGAGCAGTTCTTC. It translates to CASSQGLAGYNEQFF.

V is TRBV12-5 and J is TRBJ1-1; 8 bases are shared with TRBD1. Germline values: CDR1 LGHNT, CDR2 FRNRAP. The CDR3 consists of 12 residues. V dropped 3 bases and J dropped 8; count of bases not matched to a gene: 2. The CDR3 spells CASGFGTGEAFF. DNA of the CDR3: TGTGCTAGTGGTTTCGGGACAGGAGAAGCTTTCTTT.

The chain couples TRBV19 to TRBJ2-2; 9 nucleotides agree with TRBD1. The CDR3 consists of 16 residues. Germline V gene sequence: CDR1 LNHDA, CDR2 SQIVND (reference sequence). V trimming: 1 base; J trimming: 4 bases; junction bases outside the gene matches: 4. CDR3 bases: TGTGCCAGTAGTATAGTGAAGGGACAGGGCACCGGGGAGCTGTTTTTT. Residues: CASSIVKGQGTGELFF.

The genes are TRBV4-1 and TRBJ2-2, with a weak D call TRBD1 (5 bases). The V gene's germline CDR1 is MGHRA and CDR2 YSYEKL. Trimming pared 1 base from V and 0 bases from J, leaving 12 bases between. This CDR3 contains 17 residues. The CDR3 sequence is CASSQGGATSNTGELFF. For the CDR3, the DNA is TGCGCCAGCAGCCAAGGTGGGGCTACTTCGAACACCGGGGAGCTGTTTTTT.

V is TRBV19 and J is TRBJ1-1; the D gene is possibly TRBD1 (6 bases). The germline V and J ends were trimmed by 4 bases and 11 bases, with 14 bases remaining between them. The CDR3 is made up of 12 amino acids. Germline V gene lookup returns CDR1 LNHDA and CDR2 SQIVND (reference sequence). For the CDR3, the DNA is TGTGCCAGTAGTAAGGGGGAGGGGGTTGCTTTCTTT. Translation: CASSKGEGVAFF.

This chain connects TRBV28 to TRBJ1-2; D unclear. The germline V and J ends were trimmed by 5 bases and 5 bases, with 9 bases remaining between them. Germline loops: CDR1 MDHEN, CDR2 SYDVKM. The CDR3 has 12 residues. The DNA for the CDR3 is TGTGCCAGCAGTGGCCAGAAGTATGGCTACACCTTC. Its protein is CASSGQKYGYTF.

CDR3 protein: CASSPDSAVYNEQFF. In DNA form, the CDR3 reads TGCGCCAGCAGCCCGGACAGCGCTGTATACAATGAGCAGTTCTTC. This chain links TRBV5-1 with TRBJ2-1; TRBD1 might be the D (6 bases). Germline lookup yields CDR1 SGHRS and CDR2 YFSETQ. Trimming pared 4 bases from V and 4 bases from J, leaving 15 bases between. This CDR3 has 15 residues.

The chain employs TRBV6-5 and TRBJ2-7; D perhaps matches TRBD1 (5 bases). V shed 2 bases and J shed 3 bases, with 14 bases lying between them. The CDR3 is made up of 15 amino acids. The germline gives CDR1 MNHEY, CDR2 SVGAGI. CDR3 in amino acids: CASSYQQGRSYEQYF. The CDR3 DNA sequence: TGTGCCAGCAGTTACCAGCAGGGTCGAAGCTACGAGCAGTACTTC.

The rearrangement uses TRBV5-1 and TRBJ1-1; a weak D match, TRBD1 (5 bases). The germline CDR1 and CDR2 sequences are SGHRS and YFSETQ. The CDR3 has 14 amino acids. V was shortened by 1 base and J by 5 bases, with 12 bases between the two germline ends. The chain's CDR3 is CASSLQGGVTEAFF. CDR3 nucleotide sequence: TGCGCCAGCAGCTTGCAGGGAGGGGTAACTGAAGCTTTCTTT.

The J gene is TRBJ1-1, the V gene TRBV30; 8 bases agree with TRBD1. This CDR3 is built from 13 residues. V was clipped by 3 bases and J by 5 bases; unmatched bases: 5. The germline gives CDR1 GTSNPN, CDR2 SVGIG (reference sequence). CDR3 sequence reads: CAWSGQGRTEAFF. CDR3 nucleotides: TGTGCCTGGAGCGGACAGGGTCGAACTGAAGCTTTCTTT.

The rearrangement uses TRBV28 and TRBJ2-7, with D maybe TRBD1 (5 bases). Germline CDR1 and CDR2: MDHEN and SYDVKM. V was trimmed by 3 bases and J by 5 bases, leaving 14 bases between them. The CDR3 extends over 14 amino acids. The CDR3 DNA reads as TGTGCCAGCAGTTTGGGGTCAGGGTGGAACGAGCAGTACTTC. It yields the protein CASSLGSGWNEQYF.

The chain is built from TRBV2 and TRBJ1-4, with D unresolved. The V and J ends lost 5 bases and 8 bases respectively, with 15 bases between them. The CDR3 totals 14 residues. The germline V gene has CDR1 SNHLY and CDR2 FYNNEI. CDR3 residues: CASSSPGVTEKLFF. For the CDR3, the DNA is TGTGCCAGCAGTTCGCCCGGGGTAACGGAAAAACTGTTTTTT. Supplemented by reference TRBV2 and TRBJ1-4, the full variable domain reads EPEVTQTPSHQVTQMGQEVILRCVPISNHLYFYWYRQILGQKVEFLVSFYNNEISEKSEIFDDQFSVERPDGSNFTLKIRSTKLEDSAMYFCASSSPGVTEKLFFGSGTQLSVL.

The V gene is TRBV19, the J gene TRBJ2-1; 13 positions agree with TRBD2. Looked up from germline, CDR1 is LNHDA and CDR2 is SQIVND (reference sequence). CDR3 length: 15 amino acids. V dropped 3 bases and J dropped 7; count of bases not matched to a gene: 3. In DNA, the CDR3 is TGTGCCAGTAGTATTTTGACTAGCGGGGGGAATGAGCAGTTCTTC. This sequence encodes CASSILTSGGNEQFF.

This sequence joins TRBV5-6 and TRBJ2-1; a weak D match, TRBD2 (6 bases). V lost 7 bases and J lost 2, with 16 bases in between. This CDR3 spans 15 amino acids. Germline lookup yields CDR1 SGHDT and CDR2 YYEEEE. CDR3 in amino acids: CASPPSGAPYNEQFF. CDR3 nucleotide sequence: TGTGCCAGCCCGCCCTCGGGAGCGCCCTACAATGAGCAGTTCTTC.

The genes are TRBV7-2 and TRBJ2-5; the match to TRBD1 covers 7 bases. This CDR3 region has 15 residues. Germline V gene data show CDR1 as SGHTA and CDR2 as FQGNSA. With V trimmed by 3 bases and J by 3 bases, 7 bases remained unmatched. The CDR3 reads CASSLGSTGEETQYF. The DNA for the CDR3 is TGTGCCAGCAGCTTGGGGTCTACAGGGGAAGAGACCCAGTACTTC.

The chain is built from TRBV5-1 and TRBJ1-4; D might be TRBD1 (6 bases). V was shortened by 4 bases and J by 2 bases, with 12 bases between the two germline ends. CDR3 size: 15 residues. Looked up from germline, CDR1 is SGHRS and CDR2 is YFSETQ. The CDR3 nucleotides are TGCGCCAGCAGCCCAAACAGGGAGACTAATGAAAAACTGTTTTTT. It specifies CASSPNRETNEKLFF.